Listed here are 9 T cell receptor beta chains from one sample, sequenced in a study of cytomegalovirus exposure and HLA in healthy donors. PCR involved 60 Vbeta and 13 Jbeta primers. The data were produced by immunoSEQ multiplex PCR, yet TCRdb's version contains in-frame clones alone and is incomplete. The table lists under 200,000 clones, approximately 85% of them singletons. The specimen sequenced was PBMCs. Every receptor here comes from a man younger than 30 in good health and CMV-seropositive.

The chain couples TRBV6-1 to TRBJ1-6; TRBD1 matches 9 bases. V lost 6 bases, J lost 5 bases, and 5 bases stayed unmatched. The CDR3 contains 15 residues. The germline CDR1 and CDR2 sequences are MNHNS and SASEGT. CDR3 residues: CASSLQGANNSPLHF. CDR3 in DNA: TGTGCCAGCAGCCTACAGGGGGCCAATAATTCACCCCTCCACTTT.

CDR3 loop: CASSVDPRPVTGARDYGYTF. The CDR3 coding sequence is TGTGCCAGCAGCGTAGACCCCAGACCCGTGACAGGGGCTCGGGACTATGGCTACACCTTC. This chain links TRBV9 with TRBJ1-2, with 8 bases lining up with TRBD1. This CDR3 has 20 amino acids. V was clipped by 0 bases and J by 3 bases; unmatched bases: 19. CDR1 and CDR2 from the germline V gene are SGDLS and YYNGEE.

The chain joins TRBV7-6 to TRBJ2-7, with TRBD1 matching over 7 bases. CDR3 length equals 14 residues. Germline assignment: CDR1 SGHVS and CDR2 FNYEAQ. With V trimmed by 3 bases and J by 3 bases, 5 bases remained unmatched. CDR3 sequence: CASSFGTEDYEQYF. CDR3 nucleotide sequence: TGTGCCAGCAGCTTTGGGACAGAGGACTACGAGCAGTACTTC. Filled out from reference TRBV7-6 and TRBJ2-7, the complete variable domain reads GAGVSQSPRYKVTKRGQDVALRCDPISGHVSLYWYRQALGQGPEFLTYFNYEAQQDKSGLPNDRFSAERPEGSISTLTIQRTEQRDSAMYRCASSFGTEDYEQYFGPGTRLTVT.

The V and J genes are TRBV27 and TRBJ2-2; the match to TRBD2 covers 9 bases. The length of the CDR3 is 17 residues. Germline V gene sequence: CDR1 MNHEY, CDR2 SMNVEV (reference sequence). Trimming cost V 1 base and J 3 bases; bases outside gene matches: 6. The CDR3 region has the DNA TGTGCCAGCAGTTTATGGCAGCGGGGGGCTCACACCGGGGAGCTGTTTTTT. Translated, it gives CASSLWQRGAHTGELFF.

The chain couples TRBV29-1 to TRBJ1-2; no clear D gene. Trimming shortened V by 8 bases and J by 8 bases, and 9 bases separated the two germline ends. Germline values: CDR1 SQVTM, CDR2 ANQGSEA. CDR3 length: 9 residues. CDR3 nucleotides: TGCAGCATCACTGAAGGCTACACCTTC. Its protein product is CSITEGYTF. Drawing the rest from reference TRBV29-1 and TRBJ1-2, the complete variable domain is SAVISQKPSRDICQRGTSLTIQCQVDSQVTMMFWYRQQPGQSLTLIATANQGSEATYESGFVIDKFPISRPNLTFSTLTVSNMSPEDSSIYLCSITEGYTFGSGTRLTVV.

V and J are TRBV9 and TRBJ2-7, with a tentative D call TRBD2 (5 bases). There are 13 residues in the CDR3. V lost 0 bases, J lost 6 bases, and 10 bases lay in between. Germline CDR1 and CDR2: SGDLS and YYNGEE. CDR3 residues: CASSVASGSEQYF. CDR3 nucleotides: TGTGCCAGCAGCGTAGCTTCGGGGAGCGAGCAGTACTTC.

The chain has TRBV5-4 and TRBJ2-2; possibly TRBD1 for D (6 bases). The V and J ends lost 4 bases and 6 bases respectively, with 13 bases between them. This CDR3 region has 14 residues. The germline CDR1 and CDR2 sequences are SGHNT and YYREEE (reference sequence). The CDR3 DNA reads TGTGCCAGCAGCCCGGAAACAGGGTCCGGGGAGCTGTTTTTT. It specifies CASSPETGSGELFF.

This chain joins TRBV5-1 and TRBJ2-3; 9 bases are shared with TRBD2. Germline V gives CDR1 SGHRS, CDR2 YFSETQ. This CDR3 is built from 18 residues. The junction had 14 bases not matched to a gene; V was cut back by 4 bases and J by 2 bases. The CDR3 is CASSHRRGAGGLTDTQYF. DNA of the CDR3: TGCGCCAGCAGCCACCGAAGAGGAGCGGGGGGCCTCACAGATACGCAGTATTTT. Looking up the rest from reference TRBV5-1 and TRBJ2-3 gives the full variable domain: KAGVTQTPRYLIKTRGQQVTLSCSPISGHRSVSWYQQTPGQGLQFLFEYFSETQRNKGNFPGRFSGRQFSNSRSEMNVSTLELGDSALYLCASSHRRGAGGLTDTQYFGPGTRLTVL.

The J gene is TRBJ1-2, the V gene TRBV5-1; D possibly corresponds to TRBD1 (6 bases). V gave up 4 bases and J gave up 4 bases, with 14 bases separating them. Germline V gives CDR1 SGHRS, CDR2 YFSETQ. The CDR3 covers 14 residues. Written as DNA, the CDR3 is TGCGCCAGCAGCGCCCAGGGGCCCCCCTATGGCTACACCTTC. This translates into CASSAQGPPYGYTF.